Below, one T cell receptor beta chain is given with its context. The specificity of this receptor is unknown. No qualities accompany the bases; no much larger clone lies one base away. Clipping removes 8 bases from V and 3 bases from J, with 15 as the unmatched junction base count. CDR1 is given as SNHLY and CDR2 as FYNNEI, both from the germline V gene. Including cysteine and phenylalanine, the CDR3 has 17 amino acids. CDR3 DNA is the only sequence kept; it has 51 bases, read in frame from the first base. A patient counted as having stable Graves' hyperthyroidism if no progression to ophthalmopathy occurred over 18 months of follow-up. Hyperthyroidism patients were aged 18 to 65 years and newly diagnosed, with disease duration of less than 2 months. The study excluded patients with uncontrolled infections, other autoimmune diseases, pregnancy or lactation. Clinical symptoms, serum thyroxine and TRAb, thyroid ultrasound, and orbital computed tomography formed the basis for the diagnoses. Ficoll-Paque density gradient centrifugation was used to isolate PBMCs from approximately 10 ml of fresh peripheral blood. Total RNA was extracted using Trizol reagent, and RNA quality was assessed on an Agilent 2100 Bioanalyzer.

The source of the sample is a study of T cells in Graves' hyperthyroidism and ophthalmopathy (dated by TCRdb to between 2019 and 2020). About the investigation overall: Peripheral blood samples were taken at the time of initial diagnosis, prior to any treatment. An independent validation cohort of under 20 hyperthyroidism patients and about 16 patients who later progressed to ophthalmopathy tested prospective prediction of ophthalmopathy. According to the paper, TCR Vbeta CDR3 sequencing was carried out on 135 peripheral blood samples, which came from under 50 ophthalmopathy, 70 to 80 hyperthyroidism and 17 progressor patients. TCR V-J signatures able to tell the groups apart were searched for in a discovery cohort of 90 to 100 patients, of whom over 40 had Graves' ophthalmopathy and about 60 had stable Graves' hyperthyroidism. Following sampling, methimazole starting at 30 mg daily was given to hyperthyroidism patients, and high-dose intravenous methylprednisolone was given to ophthalmopathy patients. The 95 to 100 discovery patients were randomly split 7:3 into training and test sets. The study also compared thyroid tissue and blood T-cell repertoires from more than five Graves' hyperthyroidism patients.

Amplification of TCR beta CDR3 regions was carried out from RNA transcripts. A first-round RT-PCR of the TCR CDR3 used the HTBI primer set with the Qiagen OneStep RT-PCR kit. Libraries were constructed in a second round of multiplex PCR, after which size selection and purification were performed. Libraries were sequenced paired-end with 100 bp reads on an Illumina HiSeq2000. The original methods were these. SOAPnuke was used to process the raw data, removing reads that contained adapters or uncalled bases, had a mean Phred below 15, or lacked an exact match to the constant primer or identifier. High-quality paired reads were merged with COPE v1.2.5, and unique nucleotide sequences were defined as clonotypes. MiTCR v1.1 was used to align clonotypes to the IMGT TRBV, TRBD and TRBJ reference segments. The analysis included only V-J combinations with a frequency above 0.0001, which together covered approximately 99% of the repertoires. A TCS score was defined as the ratio of F50 (clonal expansion) to E x V (chaos), with BLOSUM62-based TCRdist applied between CDR3 peptides within each V-J. Welch's t-statistics and random forest reduced 450 to 600 V-J features to under 15, which were used in a naive Bayes classifier (R e1071). TCRdb reprocessing: public reads trimmed at Q25 with fastp, clones called with MiXCR, in-frame beta chains kept. Rows are unified per CDR3 protein, each entry keeping the most common DNA and genes. These V and J calls rely on TCRdb rather than the paper's analysis. In all, the sample holds a few hundred thousand distinct CDR3 sequences, and around a sixth of those were seen once. Less than 65% of the sample is in the top ten clones.

What the research found in general, with its limitations: Most expanded thyroid clonotypes (frequency above 0.001) were also detected in blood, a finding suggesting that blood repertoires may reflect thyroid immune responses. Sample size was not statistically predetermined, and investigators were not blinded to group allocation. In validation, the model predicted progression to ophthalmopathy a median of about 6.5 months before onset, with about 71% sensitivity and about 72% specificity. In cross-validation, a model built on a 13 V-J signature told ophthalmopathy apart from stable hyperthyroidism with roughly 87% sensitivity and about 81% specificity, and in testing the same model reached 80%/75%.

This sequence originates from a woman aged 50 to 60 with Graves' hyperthyroidism. The specimen was blood. Recombination connected TRBV2 to TRBJ2-1; TRBD2 agrees with 8 junctional bases. The sequenced DNA: TGTGCCAGCCCCGAAGGGGCGGCTAGCGGGTTCTACAATGAGCAGTTCTTC. This sequence encodes CASPEGAASGFYNEQFF.